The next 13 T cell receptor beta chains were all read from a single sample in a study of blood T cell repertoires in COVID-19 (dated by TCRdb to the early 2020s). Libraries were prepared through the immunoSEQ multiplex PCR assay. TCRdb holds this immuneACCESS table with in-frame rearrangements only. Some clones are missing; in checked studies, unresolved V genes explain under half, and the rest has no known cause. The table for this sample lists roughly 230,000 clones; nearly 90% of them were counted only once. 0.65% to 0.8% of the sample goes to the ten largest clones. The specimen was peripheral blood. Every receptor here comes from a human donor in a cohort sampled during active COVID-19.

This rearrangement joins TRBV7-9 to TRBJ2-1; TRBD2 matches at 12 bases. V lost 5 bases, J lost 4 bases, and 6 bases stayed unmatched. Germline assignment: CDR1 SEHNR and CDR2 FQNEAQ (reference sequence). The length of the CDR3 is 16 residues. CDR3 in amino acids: CASSKGTSGLYNEQFF. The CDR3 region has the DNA TGTGCCAGCAGCAAGGGGACTAGCGGGCTATACAATGAGCAGTTCTTC.

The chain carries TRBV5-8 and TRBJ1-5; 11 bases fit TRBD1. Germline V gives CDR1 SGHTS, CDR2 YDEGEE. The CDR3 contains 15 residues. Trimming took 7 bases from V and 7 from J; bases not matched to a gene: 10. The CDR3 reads CASGGQGAPRQPQHF. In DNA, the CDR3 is TGTGCCAGCGGCGGACAGGGGGCGCCCCGGCAGCCCCAGCATTTT.

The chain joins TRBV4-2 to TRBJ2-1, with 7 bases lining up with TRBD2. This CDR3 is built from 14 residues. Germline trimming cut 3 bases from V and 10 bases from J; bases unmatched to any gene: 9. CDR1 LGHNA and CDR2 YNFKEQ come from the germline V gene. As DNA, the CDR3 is TGTGCCAGCAGCCAGACTAGCCCCCCACGGGAGCAGTTCTTC. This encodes CASSQTSPPREQFF.

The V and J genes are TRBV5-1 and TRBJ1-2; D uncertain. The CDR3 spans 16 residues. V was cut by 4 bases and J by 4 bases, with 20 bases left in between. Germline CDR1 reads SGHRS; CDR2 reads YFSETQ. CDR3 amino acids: CASSLFVRQEGYGYTF. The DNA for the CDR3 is TGCGCCAGCAGCCTCTTTGTTCGGCAGGAGGGCTATGGCTACACCTTC.

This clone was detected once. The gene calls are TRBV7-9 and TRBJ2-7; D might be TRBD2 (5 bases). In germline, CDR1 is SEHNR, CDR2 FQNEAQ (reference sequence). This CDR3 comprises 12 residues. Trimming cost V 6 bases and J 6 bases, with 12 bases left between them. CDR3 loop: CASSPRVFEQYF. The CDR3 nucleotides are TGTGCCAGCAGTCCGAGGGTTTTCGAGCAGTACTTC.

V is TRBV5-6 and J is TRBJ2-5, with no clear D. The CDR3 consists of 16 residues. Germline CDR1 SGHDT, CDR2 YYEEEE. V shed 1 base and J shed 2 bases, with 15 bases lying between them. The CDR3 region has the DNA TGTGCCAGCAGCTTGAGGTGGCCTAGTAGGCAAGAGACCCAGTACTTC. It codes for CASSLRWPSRQETQYF. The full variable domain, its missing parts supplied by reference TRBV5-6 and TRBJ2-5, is DAGVTQSPTHLIKTRGQQVTLRCSPKSGHDTVSWYQQALGQGPQFIFQYYEEEERQRGNFPDRFSGHQFPNYSSELNVNALLLGDSALYLCASSLRWPSRQETQYFGPGTRLLVL.

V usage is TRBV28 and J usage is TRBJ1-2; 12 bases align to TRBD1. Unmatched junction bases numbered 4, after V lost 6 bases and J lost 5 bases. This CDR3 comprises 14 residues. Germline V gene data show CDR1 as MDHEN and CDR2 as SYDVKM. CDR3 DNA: TGTGCCAGCAGCTCGGGACAGGGGGCTTATGGCTACACCTTC. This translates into CASSSGQGAYGYTF.

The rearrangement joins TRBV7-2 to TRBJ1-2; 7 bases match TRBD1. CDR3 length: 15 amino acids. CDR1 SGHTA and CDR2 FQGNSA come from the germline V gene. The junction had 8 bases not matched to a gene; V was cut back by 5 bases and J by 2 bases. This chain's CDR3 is CASSPKGAANYGYTF. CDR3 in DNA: TGTGCCAGCAGCCCAAAGGGGGCGGCAAACTATGGCTACACCTTC.

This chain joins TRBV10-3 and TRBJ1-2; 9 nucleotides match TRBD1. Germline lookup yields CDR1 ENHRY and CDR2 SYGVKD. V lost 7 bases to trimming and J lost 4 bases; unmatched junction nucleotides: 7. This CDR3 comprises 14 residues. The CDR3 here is CAITLGQGAYGYTF. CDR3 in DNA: TGTGCCATCACTTTGGGACAGGGTGCCTATGGCTACACCTTC.

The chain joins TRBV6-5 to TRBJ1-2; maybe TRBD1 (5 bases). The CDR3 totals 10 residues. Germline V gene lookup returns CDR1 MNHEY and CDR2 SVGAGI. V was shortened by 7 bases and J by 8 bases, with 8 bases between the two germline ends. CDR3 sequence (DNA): TGTGCCAGCAAGTCAGGGGGCTACACCTTC. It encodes CASKSGGYTF.

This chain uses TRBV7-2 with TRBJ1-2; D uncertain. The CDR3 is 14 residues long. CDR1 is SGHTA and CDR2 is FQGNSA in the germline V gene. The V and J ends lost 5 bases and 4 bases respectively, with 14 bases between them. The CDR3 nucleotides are TGTGCCAGCAGCCACCGGGAGCTATCCTATGGCTACACCTTC. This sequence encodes CASSHRELSYGYTF.

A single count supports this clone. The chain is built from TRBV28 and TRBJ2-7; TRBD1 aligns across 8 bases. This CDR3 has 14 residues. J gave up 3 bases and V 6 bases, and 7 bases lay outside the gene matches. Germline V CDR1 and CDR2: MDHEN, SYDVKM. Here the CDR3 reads CASRPGQVIYEQYF. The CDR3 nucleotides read TGTGCCAGCAGGCCGGGACAGGTCATCTACGAGCAGTACTTC. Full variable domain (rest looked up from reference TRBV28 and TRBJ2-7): DVKVTQSSRYLVKRTGEKVFLECVQDMDHENMFWYRQDPGLGLRLIYFSYDVKMKEKGDIPEGYSVSREKKERFSLILESASTNQTSMYLCASRPGQVIYEQYFGPGTRLTVT.

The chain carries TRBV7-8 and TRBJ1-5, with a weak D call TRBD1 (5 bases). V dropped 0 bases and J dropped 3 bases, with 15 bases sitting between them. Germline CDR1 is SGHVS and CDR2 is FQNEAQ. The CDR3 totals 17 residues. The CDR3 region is CASSLAGGVTPNQPQHF. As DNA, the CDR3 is TGTGCCAGCAGCTTAGCGGGGGGGGTCACCCCCAATCAGCCCCAGCATTTT. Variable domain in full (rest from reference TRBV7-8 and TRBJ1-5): GAGVSQSPRYKVAKRGQDVALRCDPISGHVSLFWYQQALGQGPEFLTYFQNEAQLDKSGLPSDRFFAERPEGSVSTLKIQRTQQEDSAVYLCASSLAGGVTPNQPQHFGDGTRLSIL.